This T cell receptor beta chain is drawn from a study of beta chain features in type 1 diabetes. Notes on the study in general: Moderate but significant shortening of TCRB CDR3s was recorded in all four CD4+ subsets from Type 1 diabetes patients. For type 1 diabetes patients, VDJ junctions showed fewer insertions and more deletions.

Concerning this clone itself: The target antigen is unknown.

The ends lost 4 bases at V and 4 bases at J; junction bases unmatched: 4. There are 14 residues in the CDR3. CDR1 is WSHSY, CDR2 SAAADI, per germline. The study reverse transcribed the entire isolated RNA, so it sequenced expressed TCRB transcripts. The protocol was immunoSEQ multiplex PCR, while the TCRdb copy is restricted to in-frame clones and leaves out a portion. The repertoire holds some 330,000 clones, 9.5% to 12% seen once, with 0.015% in the top ten. Sequencing was carried out using naive CD4+ T cells from blood. The chain carries TRBV10-2 and TRBJ2-7; 10 bases are a match to TRBD1. This TCR was sampled from a woman in her 30s in good health. The chain's CDR3 is CASSVRQGAYEQYF. The CDR3 region has the DNA TGCGCCAGCAGTGTAAGACAGGGGGCGTACGAGCAGTACTTC.